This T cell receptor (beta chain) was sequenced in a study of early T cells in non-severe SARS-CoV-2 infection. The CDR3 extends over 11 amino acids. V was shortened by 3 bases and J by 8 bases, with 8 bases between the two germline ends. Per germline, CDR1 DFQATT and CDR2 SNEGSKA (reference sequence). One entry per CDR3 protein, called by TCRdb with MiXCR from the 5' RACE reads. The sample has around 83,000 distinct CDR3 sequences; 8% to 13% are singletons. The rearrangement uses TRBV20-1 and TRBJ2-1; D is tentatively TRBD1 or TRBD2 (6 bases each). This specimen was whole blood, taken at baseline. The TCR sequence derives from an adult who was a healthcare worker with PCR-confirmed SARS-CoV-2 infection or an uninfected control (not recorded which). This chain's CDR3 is CSASRGDEQFF. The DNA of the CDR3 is TGCAGTGCTAGTAGGGGGGATGAGCAGTTCTTC.